This record concerns one T cell receptor beta chain sequence. Its antigen is not identified. The data stem from a study of T-cell memory formation after mild COVID-19. Study summary: Largely donor-specific TCR clusters were found.

TCRdb reprocessed the 5' RACE reads via MiXCR and lists one record per CDR3 protein. The top ten clones hold around 9.2% of a sample with under 600,000 distinct CDR3 sequences, roughly 20% of them seen once. Study-wide results and caveats: From day 15 to 85, contracting clones were balanced between CD4 and CD8, whereas later expanders leaned toward CD4+.

J gave up 2 bases and V 0 bases, and 7 bases lay outside the gene matches. The germline CDR1 and CDR2 sequences are MNHEY and SVGEGT. The CDR3 has 17 residues. The chain links TRBV6-2 or TRBV6-3 to TRBJ2-3; TRBD2 matches 8 bases. The clonotype originates from an adult woman who had mild COVID-19 (a few samples of this study predate the infection). Cell type and time point are not known. Material: PBMCs or a T cell subset sorted from them (not recorded which). Here the CDR3 DNA reads TGTGCCAGCAGTTACTCGACTAGCGCTGCCTACACAGATACGCAGTATTTT. Amino acids: CASSYSTSAAYTDTQYF.